This T cell receptor (beta chain) was obtained from a study of cytomegalovirus exposure and HLA in healthy donors. Study findings and constraints: Follow-up analysis later connected one missense variant in DCLRE1C with trimming of TCR beta V- and J-genes.

The PCR employed 60 Vbeta primers together with 13 Jbeta primers. Produced via immunoSEQ multiplex PCR; TCRdb's table is partial and in-frame only. The sample consists of under 90,000 clones, around 80% of them appearing once. As concerns this clone: Its matching antigen is unknown.

V was trimmed by 6 bases and J by 7 bases, leaving 7 bases between them. This CDR3 has 11 amino acids. Germline V lookup: CDR1 LNHDA, CDR2 SQIVND (reference sequence). V usage is TRBV19 and J usage is TRBJ1-5; the D is unclear. The sequencing input was PBMCs. The clonotype was recovered from a man aged 35 to 55 in good health and CMV-seronegative. This CDR3 is CASRGGQPQHF. For the CDR3, the DNA is TGTGCCAGTAGGGGCGGGCAGCCCCAGCATTTT.